This T cell receptor beta chain is drawn from a study of blood T cell repertoires in COVID-19. Study context: From the United States, Italy and Spain came samples of acute and convalescent COVID-19. The cDNA or gDNA used as material had been derived from T cells, B-cell-depleted T cells, or PBMCs.

Trimming took 6 bases from V and 6 from J; bases not matched to a gene: 18. CDR3 length: 17 residues. The V gene's germline CDR1 is MNHEY and CDR2 SVGEGT. Per the study methods: Reference gene primer amplification yielded estimated nucleated cell counts. Profiled with immunoSEQ multiplex PCR; TCRdb holds only in-frame clones, not every one. The V and J calls and clone size are taken from that table; D and trimming were inferred from the DNA. The sample contains a few hundred thousand clones, more than 75% of which appear only once. The chain employs TRBV6-2 or TRBV6-3 and TRBJ2-7; TRBD2 matches at 9 bases. The sequenced sample consisted of peripheral blood. The sequence came from a human donor in a cohort sampled during active COVID-19. The DNA for the CDR3 is TGTGCCAGCAGCAGGGGTCAGAGACTAGCGGCGCGAGCCGAGCAGTACTTC. Amino acids: CASSRGQRLAARAEQYF.